Listed here are 11 T cell receptor beta chains from one sample, sequenced in a study of blood T cell repertoires in COVID-19. TCRdb keeps only in-frame clones here, not all; method: immunoSEQ multiplex PCR. This sample has around 280,000 clones, with about 88% found just once. Sequenced sample: peripheral blood. All receptors come from a man aged 70 or older with acute or convalescent COVID-19.

The V call is TRBV5-8, the J call TRBJ2-5; 14 bases align to TRBD2. The CDR3 has 18 amino acids. Looked up from germline, CDR1 is SGHTS and CDR2 is YDEGEE. J was trimmed by 0 bases and V by 3 bases; bases with no gene match: 7. The CDR3, as DNA: TGTGCCAGCAGCTCGGGACTAGCGGGGGCAATGTACCAAGAGACCCAGTACTTC. Encoded protein: CASSSGLAGAMYQETQYF.

The chain carries TRBV7-2 and TRBJ1-6; no definite D call. CDR1 and CDR2 (germline): SGHTA, FQGNSA. V lost 5 bases to trimming and J lost 0 bases, with 14 bases between them. CDR3 length equals 17 residues. CDR3 nucleotides: TGTGCCAGCAGCCATCATTTTGGGAGCTCCTATAATTCACCCCTCCACTTT. This codes for CASSHHFGSSYNSPLHF.

The chain has TRBV5-6 and TRBJ1-2; D is perhaps TRBD1 (5 bases). V dropped 6 bases and J dropped 0 bases, with 15 bases sitting between them. Looked up from germline, CDR1 is SGHDT and CDR2 is YYEEEE. CDR3 length equals 15 residues. DNA of the CDR3: TGTGCCAGCATACTACGGAGGGGAGCTAACTATGGCTACACCTTC. This codes for CASILRRGANYGYTF.

The chain recombines TRBV18 with TRBJ2-6; 10 nucleotides align to TRBD1. CDR1 KGHSH and CDR2 LQKENI come from the germline V gene. V shed 3 bases and J 0 bases; nucleotides not matched to a gene: 5. The CDR3 runs to 18 residues. CDR3 amino acids: CASSPTTGGASGANVLTF. The DNA for the CDR3 is TGTGCCAGCTCACCTACGACAGGGGGCGCCTCTGGGGCCAACGTCCTGACTTTC.

The chain carries TRBV3-1 (or the pseudogene TRBV3-2) and TRBJ1-3; D unclear. CDR3 length: 15 amino acids. Germline V gene data show CDR1 as LGHDT and CDR2 as YNNKEL (reference sequence). Trimming shortened V by 4 bases and J by 4 bases, and 14 bases separated the two germline ends. The CDR3 nucleotides read TGTGCCAGCAGCCCTCGTTTCGTATCGGGAAACACCATATATTTT. It translates to CASSPRFVSGNTIYF.

The CDR3 spells CASFPAGEETQYF. The CDR3 nucleotides are TGTGCCAGCTTCCCAGCGGGGGAAGAGACCCAGTACTTC. The chain uses TRBV28 and TRBJ2-5; 8 bases line up with TRBD2. The CDR3 length is 13 residues. Germline trimming cut 8 bases from V and 3 bases from J; bases unmatched to any gene: 5. Germline loops: CDR1 MDHEN, CDR2 SYDVKM.

The chain has TRBV5-1 and TRBJ2-7; possible D gene TRBD1, 5 bases. The CDR3 totals 13 residues. The V end was cut by 5 bases, the J end by 0 bases, with 9 bases between. CDR1 is SGHRS, CDR2 YFSETQ, per germline. CDR3 residues: CASRRDSSYEQYF. The DNA for the CDR3 is TGCGCCAGCAGGCGCGACAGCTCCTACGAGCAGTACTTC.

This clone was seen once. The rearrangement uses TRBV2 and TRBJ1-5; D is undetermined. The CDR3 consists of 13 residues. The V gene's germline CDR1 is SNHLY and CDR2 FYNNEI. Trimming removed 7 bases at V and 6 bases at J, with 13 bases between. CDR3 DNA sequence: TGTGCCAGCACTCAGGAGGTCGGTCAGCCCCAGCATTTT. Translation gives CASTQEVGQPQHF.

The chain is built from TRBV10-1 and TRBJ2-3; tentatively, D is TRBD2 (5 bases). The CDR3 contains 16 residues. Trimming pared 6 bases from V and 5 bases from J, leaving 21 bases between. The germline V gene encodes CDR1 WNHNN and CDR2 SYGVQD (reference sequence). The CDR3 spells CASRPVFGEKKDTQYF. The CDR3 region has the DNA TGCGCCAGCAGACCCGTTTTCGGGGAGAAGAAAGATACGCAGTATTTT.

This clone was seen a single time. This rearrangement joins TRBV7-9 to TRBJ2-7; 12 bases agree with TRBD2. The V and J ends lost 5 bases and 1 base, in that order; junction bases with no gene match: 3. The CDR3 has 15 residues. CDR1 and CDR2 (germline): SEHNR, FQNEAQ (reference sequence). In nucleotides, the CDR3 is TGTGCCAGCAGCATGACTAGCGGGGGATCCTACGAGCAGTACTTC. Translation: CASSMTSGGSYEQYF.

The gene calls are TRBV4-2 and TRBJ2-7, with D perhaps matching TRBD1 (7 bases). The V gene lost 1 base and the J gene lost 5 bases, with 15 bases spanning the gap. Germline assignment: CDR1 LGHNA and CDR2 YNFKEQ. The CDR3 extends over 15 amino acids. CDR3 amino acids: CASSQAGGRYNEQYF. The CDR3 DNA reads as TGTGCCAGCAGCCAAGCAGGGGGGAGGTACAACGAGCAGTACTTC.